A selection of T cell receptor beta chains follows, all from one sample in a study of healthy donors' naive CD4 and CD8 T cells. Using its own MiXCR run on the reads, TCRdb lists one record per CDR3 protein. The sample carries about 180,000 distinct CDR3 sequences, over 60% recorded once. Sequencing input: naive CD4+ and CD8+ T cells sorted from blood, pooled from several donors. The receptors stem from a pool of human donors in good health; the sample pools cells from several healthy donors. The CDR3 runs from the conserved cysteine through the conserved F or W. A D gene is named only where the DNA matches it firmly. Not every row has a clone size; where given, it reads once, few, many or a size class.

clone size: .; D gene: TRBD1; J gene: TRBJ1-2; V gene: TRBV6-5; CDR3 protein: CASSYYVQGSSGYTF; CDR3 DNA: TGTGCCAGCAGTTACTATGTACAGGGGTCTTCTGGCTACACCTTC
clone size: few; D gene: TRBD1; J gene: TRBJ2-1; V gene: TRBV5-4; CDR3 protein: CASSSGTGVNEQFF; CDR3 DNA: TGTGCCAGCAGCTCCGGGACAGGGGTGAATGAGCAGTTCTTC
clone size: few; D gene: .; J gene: TRBJ1-1; V gene: TRBV18; CDR3 protein: CASSPSMNTEAFF; CDR3 DNA: TGTGCCAGCTCACCCAGTATGAACACTGAAGCTTTCTTT
clone size: once; D gene: .; J gene: TRBJ2-1; V gene: TRBV6-5; CDR3 protein: CASSLDLYNEQFF; CDR3 DNA: TGTGCCAGCAGTTTGGACCTATACAATGAGCAGTTCTTC
clone size: .; D gene: TRBD1; J gene: TRBJ2-7; V gene: TRBV29-1; CDR3 protein: CSVRTGNSYEQYF; CDR3 DNA: TGCAGCGTGAGGACAGGCAACTCCTACGAGCAGTACTTC
clone size: .; D gene: TRBD2; J gene: TRBJ2-7; V gene: TRBV6-5; CDR3 protein: CASSYVSGTSGIGEQYF; CDR3 DNA: TGTGCCAGCAGTTACGTGTCGGGTACTAGCGGGATTGGCGAGCAGTACTTC
clone size: .; D gene: .; J gene: TRBJ1-5; V gene: TRBV18; CDR3 protein: CASSPPDNSNQPQHF; CDR3 DNA: TGTGCCAGCTCACCACCAGACAATAGCAATCAGCCCCAGCATTTT
clone size: .; D gene: .; J gene: TRBJ2-7; V gene: TRBV6-2/TRBV6-3; CDR3 protein: CASSYYSGDHYEQYF; CDR3 DNA: TGTGCCAGCAGTTACTATTCTGGGGACCACTACGAGCAGTACTTC
clone size: .; D gene: .; J gene: TRBJ1-2; V gene: TRBV19; CDR3 protein: CASKEDGGANYGYTF; CDR3 DNA: TGTGCCAGTAAAGAAGACGGGGGAGCTAACTATGGCTACACCTTC
clone size: .; D gene: .; J gene: TRBJ1-2; V gene: TRBV6-2/TRBV6-3; CDR3 protein: CASSGSNTNYGYTF; CDR3 DNA: TGTGCCAGCTCCGGCAGCAATACTAACTATGGCTACACCTTC
clone size: .; D gene: .; J gene: TRBJ2-7; V gene: TRBV29-1; CDR3 protein: CSVGAGFYEQYF; CDR3 DNA: TGCAGCGTTGGGGCCGGATTCTACGAGCAGTACTTC